A selection of T cell receptor beta chains follows, all from one sample in a study of blood T cell repertoires in COVID-19. Here immunoSEQ multiplex PCR was the method, and the copy in TCRdb shows in-frame clones only, minus some. This table holds around 190,000 clones, roughly four fifths found once. Sequencing was carried out using PBMCs or T cells enriched from blood (not recorded which). The receptor source for this set is a middle-aged man who had recovered from COVID-19. The CDR3 runs from the conserved cysteine through the conserved F or W. The D gene is left open where the match is weak. Clone size is shown for a subset of rows, as once, few, many or a class of expanded clone.

V gene	D gene	clone size	J gene	CDR3 protein	CDR3 DNA
TRBV7-2	TRBD2	once	TRBJ2-1	CASSLRTSGIGNEQFF	TGTGCCAGCAGCTTGCGGACTAGCGGGATAGGTAATGAGCAGTTCTTC
TRBV27	.	.	TRBJ1-2	CASSGQGLNYGYTF	TGTGCCAGCAGCGGGCAGGGCCTTAACTATGGCTACACCTTC
TRBV4-1	.	.	TRBJ2-1	CASSQDPDGTYNEQFF	TGCGCCAGCAGCCAAGATCCCGACGGGACCTACAATGAGCAGTTCTTC
TRBV2	.	many	TRBJ1-2	CASIWLLGYTF	TGTGCCAGCATTTGGCTCCTTGGCTACACCTTC
TRBV30	TRBD1	few	TRBJ1-4	CAWSRDRGEKLFF	TGTGCCTGGAGCCGGGACAGAGGCGAAAAACTGTTTTTT
TRBV3-1/TRBV3-2	.	few	TRBJ2-2	CASSQQGLNTGELFF	TGTGCCAGCAGCCAACAGGGTCTTAACACCGGGGAGCTGTTTTTT
TRBV5-1	TRBD1	.	TRBJ1-5	CASSPNPSGTGVGSGQPQHF	TGCGCCAGCAGCCCAAACCCCAGTGGGACAGGGGTGGGATCAGGTCAGCCCCAGCATTTT
TRBV7-8	TRBD1	.	TRBJ1-1	CASSLRSGQANTEAFF	TGTGCCAGCAGCCTGCGATCGGGACAGGCGAACACTGAAGCTTTCTTT
TRBV27	.	.	TRBJ1-6	CASSLNIPWAGRGSPLHF	TGTGCCAGCAGTTTAAATATCCCATGGGCAGGGCGAGGTTCACCCCTCCACTTT
TRBV18	.	.	TRBJ1-1	CASSLRANTEAFF	TGTGCCAGCTCCTTGAGAGCGAACACTGAAGCTTTCTTT
TRBV5-1	.	.	TRBJ2-5	CASSLRGTGQETQYF	TGCGCCAGCAGCTTGCGGGGGACGGGGCAAGAGACCCAGTACTTC
TRBV13	TRBD1	.	TRBJ1-2	CASSLGTYRGGYTF	TGTGCCAGCAGCTTAGGAACCTACAGGGGTGGCTACACCTTC
TRBV27	.	.	TRBJ2-2	CASSSSGAPFDTGELFF	TGTGCCAGCAGTTCCTCAGGGGCACCTTTTGACACCGGGGAGCTGTTTTTT
TRBV6-5	TRBD2	.	TRBJ2-7	CASRQPGLRYYEQYF	TGTGCCAGCAGACAGCCGGGACTAAGGTACTACGAGCAGTACTTC
TRBV3-1/TRBV3-2	TRBD2	.	TRBJ2-1	CASSHASGSNEQFF	TGTGCCAGCAGCCACGCTAGCGGGAGTAATGAGCAGTTCTTC
TRBV7-2	TRBD1	.	TRBJ1-2	CASSTGQLYGYTF	TGTGCCAGCAGCACGGGACAGCTCTATGGCTACACCTTC
TRBV3-1/TRBV3-2	.	.	TRBJ1-2	CASSQVQQSYGYTF	TGTGCCAGCAGCCAAGTACAACAGAGTTATGGCTACACCTTC
TRBV24-1	.	once	TRBJ2-5	CATSDVPSGETQYF	TGTGCCACCAGTGATGTGCCTTCGGGGGAGACCCAGTACTTC
TRBV5-6	.	once	TRBJ1-2	CASRGPFSYGYTF	TGTGCCAGCAGGGGGCCCTTTTCCTATGGCTACACCTTC
TRBV5-1	TRBD1	.	TRBJ2-1	CASSWGGQGEQFF	TGCGCCAGCAGCTGGGGCGGACAGGGTGAGCAGTTCTTC
TRBV6-2/TRBV6-3	TRBD1	.	TRBJ2-7	CASSYDRGFTYEQYF	TGTGCCAGCAGTTACGACAGGGGATTCACCTACGAGCAGTACTTC
TRBV12-3/TRBV12-4	.	.	TRBJ1-2	CASSLPDYGYTF	TGTGCCAGCAGTTTACCAGACTATGGCTACACCTTC
TRBV18	TRBD1	.	TRBJ2-7	CASSRDRAYEQYF	TGTGCCAGCTCTCGGGACAGGGCTTACGAGCAGTACTTC
TRBV2	TRBD1	.	TRBJ2-2	CASSGGQGSGELFF	TGTGCCAGCAGTGGGGGACAGGGGTCCGGGGAGCTGTTTTTT
TRBV7-9	.	.	TRBJ2-1	CASSLGRTFSYNEQFF	TGTGCCAGCAGCCTAGGGAGGACGTTCTCCTACAATGAGCAGTTCTTC
TRBV27	TRBD2	.	TRBJ2-1	CASSFRASGRYPSYNEQFF	TGTGCCAGCAGTTTCAGGGCTAGCGGGAGGTACCCCTCCTACAATGAGCAGTTCTTC
TRBV5-5	.	few	TRBJ2-3	CASSQFDQGDTQYF	TGTGCCAGCAGTCAGTTCGATCAGGGGGATACGCAGTATTTT
TRBV7-2	TRBD2	.	TRBJ2-3	CASSLMGLGEDTQYF	TGTGCCAGCAGCTTAATGGGACTAGGTGAAGATACGCAGTATTTT
TRBV7-8	TRBD1	.	TRBJ2-4	CASSPARMPGGVAKNIQYF	TGTGCCAGCAGCCCAGCACGGATGCCAGGGGGAGTAGCCAAAAACATTCAGTACTTC
TRBV5-1	.	.	TRBJ1-2	CASSFEGRNGYTF	TGCGCCAGCAGCTTCGAGGGGAGGAATGGCTACACCTTC
TRBV30	.	.	TRBJ1-5	CAWSRGLNQPQHF	TGTGCCTGGAGTAGGGGCCTAAATCAGCCCCAGCATTTT
TRBV19	TRBD2	.	TRBJ2-6	CASTGGRIKAAGANVLTF	TGTGCCAGTACCGGGGGGAGGATTAAGGCAGCTGGGGCCAACGTCCTGACTTTC
TRBV19	.	.	TRBJ1-2	CASSRPGQDNYGYTF	TGTGCCAGTAGTAGGCCGGGACAAGATAACTATGGCTACACCTTC
TRBV11-2	TRBD1	.	TRBJ2-2	CASSLRQPGGGFTGELFF	TGTGCCAGCAGCTTACGTCAACCAGGGGGCGGTTTTACCGGGGAGCTGTTTTTT
TRBV19	TRBD1	.	TRBJ1-3	CASSFTRGTGNTIYF	TGTGCCAGTAGTTTTACCAGGGGGACTGGAAACACCATATATTTT
TRBV6-5	.	.	TRBJ2-7	CASRSGGIGSYEQYF	TGTGCCAGCAGGTCCGGGGGTATCGGGTCCTACGAGCAGTACTTC
TRBV19	.	.	TRBJ1-2	CASSNLRAGDNYGYTF	TGTGCCAGTAGTAATCTCCGGGCAGGGGATAACTATGGCTACACCTTC
TRBV7-3	TRBD1	.	TRBJ1-1	CASSRTGRDTEAFF	TGTGCCAGCAGCCGGACAGGGAGGGACACTGAAGCTTTCTTT
TRBV30	.	.	TRBJ1-2	CAWSPNGADGYTF	TGTGCCTGGAGTCCGAATGGGGCGGATGGCTACACCTTC
TRBV5-1	TRBD2	.	TRBJ2-3	CASSPGGTSGGDTQYF	TGCGCCAGCAGCCCAGGGGGGACTAGCGGTGGAGATACGCAGTATTTT
TRBV14	.	.	TRBJ2-7	CASSRETKPYEQYF	TGTGCCAGCAGCCGGGAGACTAAGCCGTACGAGCAGTACTTC
TRBV6-5	.	.	TRBJ1-1	CASRTGTANTEAFF	TGTGCCAGCAGAACAGGGACCGCCAACACTGAAGCTTTCTTT
TRBV2	TRBD1	.	TRBJ2-7	CAVITDTGDEQYF	TGTGCCGTCATAACCGATACAGGGGACGAGCAGTACTTC
TRBV23-1	.	.	TRBJ1-1	CASSQSRSGAFF	TGCGCCAGCAGTCAATCAAGGTCAGGGGCTTTCTTT
TRBV2	.	.	TRBJ2-2	CASHYYTGELFF	TGTGCCAGCCACTATTACACCGGGGAGCTGTTTTTT
TRBV6-4	.	.	TRBJ2-1	CASSTDLNNEQFF	TGTGCCAGCAGTACTGACTTGAACAATGAGCAGTTCTTC
TRBV10-3	TRBD1	.	TRBJ2-1	CAISDPGTALNEQFF	TGTGCCATCAGTGACCCCGGGACAGCCCTCAATGAGCAGTTCTTC
TRBV10-3	.	.	TRBJ1-2	CAISEQEGQGYTF	TGTGCCATCAGTGAGCAGGAGGGCCAGGGCTACACCTTC
TRBV10-3	.	.	TRBJ1-2	CAINADSRDGYTF	TGTGCCATCAACGCAGACAGTCGGGATGGCTACACCTTC
TRBV10-2	.	.	TRBJ1-1	CASRGGLYTEAFF	TGCGCCAGCAGGGGAGGGCTTTACACTGAAGCTTTCTTT
TRBV21-1	.	.	TRBJ2-7	CASSNHPGSRDEQYF	TGTGCCAGCAGCAATCATCCAGGGTCCCGGGACGAGCAGTACTTC
TRBV4-1	.	.	TRBJ1-6	CASSQVGLYNSPLHF	TGCGCCAGCAGCCAAGTGGGACTCTATAATTCACCCCTCCACTTT
TRBV5-6	.	.	TRBJ2-3	CASSLVGSTDTQYF	TGTGCCAGCAGCTTGGTCGGTTCAACAGATACGCAGTATTTT